The entry below describes one T cell receptor (beta chain). The CDR3 totals 13 residues. The V end lost 3 bases, the J end lost 5 bases, and 9 bases lay between the germline ends. CDR1 and CDR2 (germline): MRHNA, SNTAGT. The data are from a study of T cell changes during pregnancy in multiple sclerosis. This table comes from immunoSEQ multiplex PCR, and its TCRdb copy is limited to in-frame clones, with some not included. The repertoire holds some 62,000 clones, with 92% as singletons. The genes are TRBV6-4 and TRBJ2-3; possibly TRBD2 for D (6 bases). Source: peripheral blood, taken in the second trimester of pregnancy. The sequence was obtained from a female donor in good health, enrolled as a control in a pregnancy study. The CDR3 DNA follows: TGTGCCAGCAGTGAGCGAGCGGGAGATACGCAGTATTTT. Amino acid sequence: CASSERAGDTQYF.